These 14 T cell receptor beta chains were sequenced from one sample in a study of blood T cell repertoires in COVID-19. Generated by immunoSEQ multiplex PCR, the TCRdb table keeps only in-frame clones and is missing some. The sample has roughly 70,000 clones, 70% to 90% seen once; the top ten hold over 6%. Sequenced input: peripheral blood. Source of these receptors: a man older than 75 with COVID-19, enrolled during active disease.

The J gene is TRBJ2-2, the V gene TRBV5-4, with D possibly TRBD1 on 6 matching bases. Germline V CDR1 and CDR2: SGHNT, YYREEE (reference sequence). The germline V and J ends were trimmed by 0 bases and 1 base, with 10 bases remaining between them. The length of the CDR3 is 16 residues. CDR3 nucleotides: TGTGCCAGCAGCTTGGCGGGACAACGGAACACCGGGGAGCTGTTTTTT. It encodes CASSLAGQRNTGELFF.

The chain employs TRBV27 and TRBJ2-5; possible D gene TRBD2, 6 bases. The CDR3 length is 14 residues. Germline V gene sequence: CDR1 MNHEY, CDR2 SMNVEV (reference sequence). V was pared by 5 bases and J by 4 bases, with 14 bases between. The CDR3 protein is CASSPLAGRETQYF. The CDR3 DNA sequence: TGTGCCAGCAGTCCCCTGGCGGGACGAGAGACCCAGTACTTC.

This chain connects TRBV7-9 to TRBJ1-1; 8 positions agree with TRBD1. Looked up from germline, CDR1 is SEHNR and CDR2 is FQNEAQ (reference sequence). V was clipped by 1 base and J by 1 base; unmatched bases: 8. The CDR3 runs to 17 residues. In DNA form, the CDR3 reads TGTGCCAGCAGCTTAGGGATTGGACAGGGAGGGAACACTGAAGCTTTCTTT. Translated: CASSLGIGQGGNTEAFF.

CDR3 sequence (DNA): TGTGCCAGCAGTGATACAGGAAACACTGAAGCTTTCTTT. Protein product: CASSDTGNTEAFF. The V call is TRBV2, the J call TRBJ1-1; D perhaps matches TRBD1 (5 bases). The CDR3 has 13 residues. Per germline, CDR1 SNHLY and CDR2 FYNNEI. The V end lost 3 bases, the J end lost 2 bases, and 7 bases lay between the germline ends.

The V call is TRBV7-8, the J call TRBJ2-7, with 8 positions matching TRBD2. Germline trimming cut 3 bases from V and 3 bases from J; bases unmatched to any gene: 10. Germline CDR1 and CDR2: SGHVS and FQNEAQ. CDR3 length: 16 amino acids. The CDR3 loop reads CASSLLTAGGNYEQYF. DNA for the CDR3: TGTGCCAGCAGCTTGCTCACCGCGGGGGGCAACTACGAGCAGTACTTC.

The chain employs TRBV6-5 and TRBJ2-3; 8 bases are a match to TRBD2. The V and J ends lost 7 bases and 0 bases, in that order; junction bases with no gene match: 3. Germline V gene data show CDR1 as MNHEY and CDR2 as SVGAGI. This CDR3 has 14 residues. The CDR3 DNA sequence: TGTGCCAGCACCGAGCGGGGGAGCACAGATACGCAGTATTTT. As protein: CASTERGSTDTQYF.

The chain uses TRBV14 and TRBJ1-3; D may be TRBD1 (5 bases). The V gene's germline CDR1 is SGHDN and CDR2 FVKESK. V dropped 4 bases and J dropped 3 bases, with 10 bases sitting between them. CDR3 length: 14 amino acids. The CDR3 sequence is CASSRQFVGNTIYF. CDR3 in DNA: TGTGCCAGCAGCCGACAGTTCGTTGGAAACACCATATATTTT. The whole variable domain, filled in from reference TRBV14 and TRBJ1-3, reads EAGVTQFPSHSVIEKGQTVTLRCDPISGHDNLYWYRRVMGKEIKFLLHFVKESKQDESGMPNNRFLAERTGGTYSTLKVQPAELEDSGVYFCASSRQFVGNTIYFGEGSWLTVV.

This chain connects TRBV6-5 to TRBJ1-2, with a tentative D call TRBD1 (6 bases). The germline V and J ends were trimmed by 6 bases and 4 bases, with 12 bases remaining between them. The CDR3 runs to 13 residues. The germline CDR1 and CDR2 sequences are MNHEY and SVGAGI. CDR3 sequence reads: CASSGAGAYGYTF. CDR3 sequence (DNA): TGTGCCAGCAGCGGCGCGGGGGCCTATGGCTACACCTTC.

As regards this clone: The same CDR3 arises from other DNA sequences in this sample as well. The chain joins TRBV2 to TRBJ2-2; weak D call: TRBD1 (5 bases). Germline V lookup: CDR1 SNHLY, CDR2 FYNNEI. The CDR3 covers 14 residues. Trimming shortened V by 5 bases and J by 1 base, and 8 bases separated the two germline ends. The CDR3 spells CASSRQGNTGELFF. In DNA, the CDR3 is TGTGCCAGCAGTCGGCAGGGGAACACCGGGGAGCTGTTTTTT.

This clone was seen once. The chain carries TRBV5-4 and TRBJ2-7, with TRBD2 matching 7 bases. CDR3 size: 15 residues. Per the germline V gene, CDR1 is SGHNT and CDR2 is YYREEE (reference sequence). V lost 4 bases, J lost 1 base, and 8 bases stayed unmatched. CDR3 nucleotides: TGTGCCAGCAGCCCGGAGGGAGGGAGATCCTACGAGCAGTACTTC. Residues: CASSPEGGRSYEQYF.

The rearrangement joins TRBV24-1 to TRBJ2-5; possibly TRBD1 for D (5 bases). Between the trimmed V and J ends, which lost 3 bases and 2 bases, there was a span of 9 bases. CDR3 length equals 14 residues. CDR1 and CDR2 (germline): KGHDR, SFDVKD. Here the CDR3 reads CATSDPRQQETQYF. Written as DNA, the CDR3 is TGTGCCACCAGTGATCCGCGACAGCAAGAGACCCAGTACTTC.

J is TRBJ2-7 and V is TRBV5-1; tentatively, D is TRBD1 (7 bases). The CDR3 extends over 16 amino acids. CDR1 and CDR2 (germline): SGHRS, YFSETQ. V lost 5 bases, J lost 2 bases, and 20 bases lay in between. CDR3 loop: CASRRDSSRGPYEQYF. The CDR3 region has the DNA TGCGCCAGCAGGCGGGACAGTTCAAGGGGGCCCTACGAGCAGTACTTC.

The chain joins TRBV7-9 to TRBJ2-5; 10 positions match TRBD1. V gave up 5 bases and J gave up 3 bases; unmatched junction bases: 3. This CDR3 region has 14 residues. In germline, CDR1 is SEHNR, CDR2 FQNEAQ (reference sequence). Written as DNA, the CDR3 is TGTGCCAGCAGCCCGACAGGGGGCGAAGAGACCCAGTACTTC. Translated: CASSPTGGEETQYF.

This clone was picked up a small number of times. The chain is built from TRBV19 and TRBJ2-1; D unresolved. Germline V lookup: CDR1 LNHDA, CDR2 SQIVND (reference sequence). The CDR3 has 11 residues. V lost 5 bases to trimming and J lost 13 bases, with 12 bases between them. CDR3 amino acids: CASSWRLEQFF. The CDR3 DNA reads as TGTGCCAGTAGTTGGCGGCTCGAACAGTTCTTC.